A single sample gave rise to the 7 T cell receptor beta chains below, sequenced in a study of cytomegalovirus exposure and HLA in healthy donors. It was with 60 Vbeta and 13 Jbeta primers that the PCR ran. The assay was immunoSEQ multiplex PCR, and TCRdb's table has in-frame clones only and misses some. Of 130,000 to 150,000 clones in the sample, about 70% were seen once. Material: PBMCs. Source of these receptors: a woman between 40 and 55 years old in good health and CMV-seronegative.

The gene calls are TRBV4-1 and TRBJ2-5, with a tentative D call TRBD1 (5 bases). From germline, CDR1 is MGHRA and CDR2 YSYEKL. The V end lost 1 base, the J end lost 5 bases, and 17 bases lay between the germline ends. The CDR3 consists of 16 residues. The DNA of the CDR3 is TGCGCCAGCAGCCAAGGGCTCCCAGGGAATAGGGAGACCCAGTACTTC. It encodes CASSQGLPGNRETQYF.

In DNA form, the CDR3 reads TGTGCCATCAGGGATAGCGTTAAGACGGAGACCCAGTACTTC. Protein sequence: CAIRDSVKTETQYF. The rearrangement joins TRBV10-3 to TRBJ2-5, with D possibly matching TRBD2 (5 bases). The CDR3 spans 14 residues. Germline CDR1 ENHRY, CDR2 SYGVKD. Trimming left V 6 bases short and J 5 bases short, with 16 bases between.

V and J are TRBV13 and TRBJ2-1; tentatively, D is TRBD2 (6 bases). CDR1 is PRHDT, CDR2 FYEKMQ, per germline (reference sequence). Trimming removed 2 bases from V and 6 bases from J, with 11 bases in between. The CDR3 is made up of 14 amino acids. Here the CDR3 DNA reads TGTGCCAGCAGCTTAAGACTAGTTTCCAATGAGCAGTTCTTC. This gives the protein CASSLRLVSNEQFF.

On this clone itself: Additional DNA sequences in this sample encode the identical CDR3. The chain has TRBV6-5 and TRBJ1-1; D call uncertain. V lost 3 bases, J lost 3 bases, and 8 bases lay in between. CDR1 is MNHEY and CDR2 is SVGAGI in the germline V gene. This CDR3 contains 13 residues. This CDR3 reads CASSYSLYTEAFF. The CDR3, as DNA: TGTGCCAGCAGTTATTCTTTGTACACTGAAGCTTTCTTT.

The CDR3 DNA reads TGCGCCAGCAGCCAAGGGACTAGCACCACCTACGAGCAGTACTTC. Translation: CASSQGTSTTYEQYF. This sequence joins TRBV4-1 and TRBJ2-7, with TRBD2 matching over 8 bases. The V gene end was trimmed by 1 base and the J gene end by 2 bases; junction bases not matched to a gene: 4. The CDR3 is 15 residues long. Looked up from germline, CDR1 is MGHRA and CDR2 is YSYEKL.

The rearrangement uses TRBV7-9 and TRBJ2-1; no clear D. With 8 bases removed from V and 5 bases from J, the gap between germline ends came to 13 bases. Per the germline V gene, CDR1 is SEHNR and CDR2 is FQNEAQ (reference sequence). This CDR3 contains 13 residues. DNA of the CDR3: TGTGCCAGCGAGCACATGAGGAACAATGAGCAGTTCTTC. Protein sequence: CASEHMRNNEQFF.

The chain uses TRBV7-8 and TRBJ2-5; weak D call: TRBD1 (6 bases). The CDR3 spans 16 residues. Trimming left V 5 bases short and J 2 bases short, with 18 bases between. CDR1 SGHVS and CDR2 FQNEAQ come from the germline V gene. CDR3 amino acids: CASSLYFRGEQETQYF. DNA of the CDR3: TGTGCCAGCAGCCTATACTTCAGGGGAGAACAAGAGACCCAGTACTTC.